The 27 T cell receptor beta chains below come from one sample, sequenced in a study of prognosis after radiotherapy for stage I lung cancer. Multiplex PCR, run in two rounds, amplified TCR beta CDR3 from genomic DNA. First-round PCR amplification was performed with primers specific to each TRBV and TRBJ gene. MiXCR was run by TCRdb on the multiplex PCR reads, yielding one entry per CDR3 protein. The sample carries 10,000 to 15,000 distinct CDR3 sequences, 43% recorded once. Sequenced here: PBMCs, sampled before or after stereotactic body radiation therapy (not recorded which). These receptors all come from a donor of 50 years or more with non-small cell lung cancer.

Comments on this clonotype: A much larger clone differs from this one at a single base, so this may be a read error. The chain couples TRBV4-1 to TRBJ2-5; D gene uncertain. The CDR3 covers 16 residues. Trimming removed 1 base at V and 4 bases at J, with 16 bases between. Per germline, CDR1 MGHRA and CDR2 YSYEKL. The CDR3 region has the DNA TGCGCCAGCAGCCAAGTTCAAGGCCCGGAACGAGAGACCCAGTACTTC. Amino acids: CASSQVQGPERETQYF.

This clonotype was seen at least ten times. The J gene is TRBJ1-1, the V gene TRBV19; 9 nucleotides line up with TRBD1. This CDR3 contains 15 residues. Unmatched junction bases numbered 8, after V lost 4 bases and J lost 5 bases. CDR1 is LNHDA, CDR2 SQIVND, per germline (reference sequence). The DNA of the CDR3 is TGTGCCAGTAGTAACCCGGACAGGGGTGGTACTGAAGCTTTCTTT. This translates into CASSNPDRGGTEAFF. Full variable domain (missing parts from reference TRBV19 and TRBJ1-1): DGGITQSPKYLFRKEGQNVTLSCEQNLNHDAMYWYRQDPGQGLRLIYYSQIVNDFQKGDIAEGYSVSREKKESFPLTVTSAQKNPTAFYLCASSNPDRGGTEAFFGQGTRLTVV.

This sequence joins TRBV9 and TRBJ1-2; D is unresolved. The CDR3 length is 14 residues. Trimming removed 4 bases from V and 10 bases from J, with 20 bases in between. CDR1 is SGDLS, CDR2 YYNGEE, per germline. The CDR3 nucleotides read TGTGCCAGCAGCAAACTGTACGGGTTGGTTGTCTACACCTTC. It codes for CASSKLYGLVVYTF.

This clonotype was seen many times. The CDR3 coding sequence is TGCGCCAGCAGCTCTGGCAGGGGAGGTTATGAGCAGTACTTC. It codes for CASSSGRGGYEQYF. The genes are TRBV5-1 and TRBJ2-7; D possibly matches TRBD1 or TRBD2 (6 bases each). CDR1 is SGHRS and CDR2 is YFSETQ in the germline V gene. The CDR3 is 14 amino acids. V lost 3 bases and J lost 7, with 17 bases in between.

V gene TRBV7-6 combines with J gene TRBJ2-2; weak D call: TRBD2 (5 bases). In germline, CDR1 is SGHVS, CDR2 FNYEAQ. Trimming pared 5 bases from V and 2 bases from J, leaving 15 bases between. The CDR3 extends over 16 amino acids. This CDR3 is CASSLRASRNTGELFF. DNA of the CDR3: TGTGCCAGCAGCCTAAGGGCTAGCCGTAACACCGGGGAGCTGTTTTTT.

This chain connects TRBV2 to TRBJ2-3, with unresolved D. V was shortened by 2 bases and J by 4 bases, with 10 bases between the two germline ends. In germline, CDR1 is SNHLY, CDR2 FYNNEI. This CDR3 spans 14 amino acids. This CDR3 reads CASSEIDISDTQYF. The CDR3 bases are TGTGCCAGCAGTGAAATCGATATCTCAGATACGCAGTATTTT.

This clonotype occurred many times. V and J are TRBV18 and TRBJ2-5; D not resolved. V shed 0 bases and J shed 1 base, with 3 bases lying between them. Germline V gene data show CDR1 as KGHSH and CDR2 as LQKENI. CDR3 size: 13 residues. The CDR3 loop is CASSPPTQETQYF. CDR3 sequence (DNA): TGTGCCAGCTCACCACCTACCCAAGAGACCCAGTACTTC.

This clonotype is categorized as medium-sized. V and J are TRBV6-5 and TRBJ2-1; no reliable D call. The CDR3 runs 14 residues. Trimming shortened V by 0 bases and J by 6 bases, and 9 bases separated the two germline ends. The germline gives CDR1 MNHEY, CDR2 SVGAGI. CDR3 nucleotide sequence: TGTGCCAGCAGTTACTCGAGGCAGTCCAATGAGCAGTTCTTC. Protein: CASSYSRQSNEQFF.

A remark on this clonotype: This likely reflects a read error, since a far larger clone is one base away. V is TRBV6-9 and J is TRBJ1-6; D is unclear. The V gene lost 2 bases and the J gene lost 5 bases, with 13 bases spanning the gap. Looked up from germline, CDR1 is MNHGY and CDR2 is SVAAGI. The CDR3 sequence is 16 residues long. The DNA for the CDR3 is TGTGCCAGCAGTTATAAGTTCCACCTAAATAATTCACCCCTCCACTTT. Amino acid sequence: CASSYKFHLNNSPLHF.

A note on this clonotype: An end of the junction differs from the germline gene, which may be a read error. The chain is built from TRBV6-2 or TRBV6-3 and TRBJ2-2; 16 nucleotides align to TRBD2. This CDR3 is 20 amino acids long. Germline assignment: CDR1 MNHEY and CDR2 SVGEGT. CDR3 DNA: TGTGCCAGCAGCAACGCCGGGACTAGCGGGGGGGCCGCTTGGGACGGGGAACTGTTTTTT. It translates to CASSNAGTSGGAAWDGELFF.

The chain uses TRBV27 and TRBJ1-5, with no clear D. V lost 3 bases to trimming and J lost 3 bases, with 6 bases between them. CDR1 and CDR2 (germline): MNHEY, SMNVEV (reference sequence). The length of the CDR3 is 13 residues. The CDR3 protein is CASSFSNNQPQHF. The CDR3 nucleotides read TGTGCCAGCAGTTTCTCTAACAATCAGCCCCAGCATTTT.

This clonotype was found once. The genes are TRBV6-4 and TRBJ2-2; TRBD1 matches 10 bases. J gave up 5 bases and V 6 bases, and 12 bases lay outside the gene matches. CDR3 length: 17 amino acids. CDR1 and CDR2 from the germline V gene are MRHNA and SNTAGT. The CDR3 DNA reads TGTGCCAGCAGCACGGCGGGACAGGGGTCGCATACCGGGGAGCTGTTTTTT. It codes for CASSTAGQGSHTGELFF.

The J gene is TRBJ2-1, the V gene TRBV7-9; 8 positions match TRBD2. CDR1 and CDR2 (germline): SEHNR, FQNEAQ (reference sequence). The trim removed 4 bases at V and 7 bases at J, leaving 9 bases unmatched. The CDR3 sequence is 15 residues long. The CDR3, as DNA: TGTGCCAGCAGCTCCCAGGGGACTAGTAGAAATGAGCAGTTCTTC. Translated: CASSSQGTSRNEQFF.

This clonotype was counted only a few times. V is TRBV29-1 and J is TRBJ1-1, with 9 bases that match TRBD1. The V segment lost 6 bases and the J segment 4 bases; nucleotides outside the gene matches: 3. The CDR3 has 12 residues. Germline V gene data show CDR1 as SQVTM and CDR2 as ANQGSEA. This chain's CDR3 is CSVWTGVTEAFF. In DNA, the CDR3 is TGCAGCGTCTGGACAGGGGTCACTGAAGCTTTCTTT.

This clonotype was counted many times. The V call is TRBV10-3, the J call TRBJ1-5, with 7 bases fitting TRBD1. The CDR3 loop spans 12 amino acids. V lost 10 bases and J lost 4; bases outside the gene matches: 4. Germline assignment: CDR1 ENHRY and CDR2 SYGVKD. The CDR3 reads CATSQGNQPQHF. The CDR3 DNA reads TGTGCCACCTCACAGGGGAATCAGCCCCAGCATTTT.

This clonotype has more than one count but fewer than ten. Germline and junction disagree at one end, which may indicate a read error. The chain uses TRBV9 and TRBJ2-3; D gene unclear. The germline CDR1 and CDR2 sequences are SGDLS and YYNGEE. This CDR3 region has 13 residues. The CDR3 region is CASSDNAAHTQCF. CDR3 in DNA: TGTGCCAGCAGTGACAATGCAGCGCATACGCAGTGTTTT.

This clonotype was counted many times. The chain couples TRBV13 to TRBJ1-2; D may be TRBD1 (6 bases). CDR3 size: 16 residues. Germline assignment: CDR1 PRHDT and CDR2 FYEKMQ (reference sequence). Trimming left V 5 bases short and J 3 bases short, with 19 bases between. In DNA form, the CDR3 reads TGTGCCAGCAGCCGCGGGGGGAGTTCAGGGGACTATGGCTACACCTTC. Amino acids: CASSRGGSSGDYGYTF.

The J gene is TRBJ1-2, the V gene TRBV20-1, with TRBD1 as a possible D gene (5 bases). Germline V gene sequence: CDR1 DFQATT, CDR2 SNEGSKA (reference sequence). The CDR3 consists of 14 residues. With 4 bases removed from V and 3 bases from J, the gap between germline ends came to 15 bases. The chain's CDR3 is CSATPGQGDYGYTF. CDR3 bases: TGCAGTGCTACCCCTGGGCAGGGCGACTATGGCTACACCTTC.

This clonotype has ten or more counts. This chain joins TRBV24-1 and TRBJ1-4, with D unresolved. CDR3 length: 15 residues. V gave up 4 bases and J gave up 8 bases, with 16 bases separating them. CDR1 KGHDR and CDR2 SFDVKD come from the germline V gene. This CDR3 is CATSEGGRGGEKLFF. The CDR3 DNA follows: TGTGCCACCAGTGAGGGTGGTCGAGGTGGCGAAAAACTGTTTTTT.

The chain recombines TRBV28 with TRBJ1-1; possibly TRBD1 for D (6 bases). Germline-derived CDR1 and CDR2 are MDHEN and SYDVKM. This CDR3 is 14 amino acids long. V lost 10 bases to trimming and J lost 3 bases, with 18 bases between them. The CDR3, as DNA: TGTGCCATCACGTCGGGGGGCTTGGACACTGAAGCTTTCTTT. This gives the protein CAITSGGLDTEAFF.

A remark on this clonotype: The junction differs from germline at one of its ends, possibly a read error. The chain combines TRBV2 with TRBJ1-2; a possible D gene is TRBD1 (5 bases). Per germline, CDR1 SNHLY and CDR2 FYNNEI. The CDR3 contains 15 residues. CDR3 residues: CASRRDVGTHYVYTF. The CDR3 nucleotides are TGTGCCAGCAGGAGGGACGTAGGGACCCACTATGTCTACACCTTC. The variable domain in full, with the rest retrieved from reference TRBV2 and TRBJ1-2, is EPEVTQTPSHQVTQMGQEVILRCVPISNHLYFYWYRQILGQKVEFLVSFYNNEISEKSEIFDDQFSVERPDGSNFTLKIRSTKLEDSAMYFCASRRDVGTHYVYTFGSGTRLTVV.

This clonotype showed up just once. The gene calls are TRBV6-2 or TRBV6-3 and TRBJ1-6, with D maybe TRBD1 (5 bases). This CDR3 is built from 15 residues. The V end was cut by 2 bases, the J end by 6 bases, with 11 bases between. Germline loops: CDR1 MNHEY, CDR2 SVGEGT. The CDR3 here is CASSYALTANSPLHF. The CDR3 bases are TGTGCCAGCAGTTACGCCCTGACAGCTAATTCACCCCTCCACTTT.

The chain carries TRBV7-2 and TRBJ2-3; 13 bases are a match to TRBD2. This CDR3 is built from 15 residues. CDR1 is SGHTA, CDR2 FQGNSA, per germline. After removal of 3 bases from V and 4 bases from J, the junction contained 1 base not matched to a gene. Here the CDR3 reads CASSLGTSGADTQYF. DNA for the CDR3: TGTGCCAGCAGCTTGGGGACTAGCGGGGCAGATACGCAGTATTTT. The full variable domain, rest sourced from reference TRBV7-2 and TRBJ2-3, is GAGVSQSPSNKVTEKGKDVELRCDPISGHTALYWYRQSLGQGLEFLIYFQGNSAPDKSGLPSDRFSAERTGGSVSTLTIQRTQQEDSAVYLCASSLGTSGADTQYFGPGTRLTVL.

This clonotype was picked up many times. This chain joins TRBV7-2 and TRBJ1-1; D is unresolved. CDR3 size: 15 residues. Trimming pared 5 bases from V and 4 bases from J, leaving 17 bases between. CDR1 and CDR2 (germline): SGHTA, FQGNSA. The CDR3 region has the DNA TGTGCCAGCAGCCCCAGATCTGGGGTAGGCACTGAAGCTTTCTTT. It translates to CASSPRSGVGTEAFF.

For this clonotype: This likely reflects a read error, since a far larger clone is one base away. The chain employs TRBV6-5 and TRBJ2-2; the D gene is possibly TRBD1 (5 bases). The germline V gene encodes CDR1 MNHEY and CDR2 SVGAGI. The CDR3 consists of 14 residues. CDR3 sequence: CSSTNSRAAGELFF. CDR3 nucleotides: TGTTCCAGCACAAATTCCAGGGCGGCCGGGGAGCTGTTTTTT.

Concerning this clonotype itself: A read error may be the cause here, since a much bigger clone is one base away. The V gene is TRBV4-2, the J gene TRBJ2-5, with 10 bases identical to TRBD2. Germline V gene sequence: CDR1 LGHNA, CDR2 YNFKEQ. The CDR3 length is 16 residues. The CDR3 region has the DNA TGTGCCAGCATCCAAGCTCTACTAGCGGGACAAGAGACCCAGTACTTC. Amino acids: CASIQALLAGQETQYF.

A word on this clonotype: This is likely an artifact of a read error, given a far larger clone one base away. This chain links TRBV6-4 with TRBJ2-3, with TRBD1 identical over 9 bases. The end of the DNA aligns better with TRBJ1-5, so the J call may be wrong. The CDR3 is 15 amino acids. Germline-derived CDR1 and CDR2 are MRHNA and SNTAGT. CDR3 sequence (DNA): TGTGCCAGCAGACATACGGGACAGGGAGCAGATACGCAGCATTTT. Translation gives CASRHTGQGADTQHF.